The source of this TCR beta chain is a study of T-cell memory formation after mild COVID-19. Broader study findings: CD4+ contracting clones lay mainly in CM and EM, CD8+ ones in EMRA. Pre-infection memory contained some responding clones, which suggested that cross-reactive memory had joined. Later expanders leaned CD4+, whereas clones that contracted between day 15 and 85 were balanced CD4/CD8.

Germline V gene sequence: CDR1 SGHAT, CDR2 FQDESV (reference sequence). V shed 5 bases and J 3 bases; nucleotides not matched to a gene: 7. The CDR3 consists of 15 residues. Regarding this clonotype: Its antigen is not identified.

5'RACE with constant-segment primers yielded barcoded, UMI-tagged TCR alpha and TCR beta cDNA libraries. TCRdb re-called the 5' RACE reads through MiXCR, storing one row per CDR3 protein. This table has hundreds of thousands of distinct CDR3 sequences, about 20% appearing once. The rearrangement uses TRBV11-1 and TRBJ2-7; 10 bases are a match to TRBD2. This clonotype was obtained from an adult woman who had mild COVID-19 (a few samples of this study predate the infection). Cell type and time point are not known. The sample consisted of PBMCs or a T cell subset sorted from them (not recorded which). The CDR3: CASSPRLAGVYEQYF. CDR3 nucleotides: TGTGCCAGCAGCCCCCGGCTAGCGGGAGTCTACGAGCAGTACTTC.